This T cell receptor beta chain derives from a study of identical twins. The CDR3 runs 14 residues. Germline assignment: CDR1 SNHLY and CDR2 FYNNEI. Between the trimmed V and J ends, which lost 8 bases and 0 bases, there was a span of 10 bases. Addition of a universal primer site occurred through template switching, and cDNA carried unique molecular identifiers. MiXCR, run by TCRdb on the 5' RACE reads, gives a single entry per CDR3 protein. The sample records 500,000 or so distinct CDR3 sequences, 13% to 15% being singletons. These data also featured in a second study, about yellow fever vaccine responses in identical twins.

The TCR comes from a woman aged 18-30 years in good health. Sequencing used CD4+ T cells sorted from blood. V is TRBV2 and J is TRBJ2-2; D uncertain. CDR3 nucleotides: TGTGCCAGCTCAGCCTCCTCGAACACCGGGGAGCTGTTTTTT. Protein product: CASSASSNTGELFF.